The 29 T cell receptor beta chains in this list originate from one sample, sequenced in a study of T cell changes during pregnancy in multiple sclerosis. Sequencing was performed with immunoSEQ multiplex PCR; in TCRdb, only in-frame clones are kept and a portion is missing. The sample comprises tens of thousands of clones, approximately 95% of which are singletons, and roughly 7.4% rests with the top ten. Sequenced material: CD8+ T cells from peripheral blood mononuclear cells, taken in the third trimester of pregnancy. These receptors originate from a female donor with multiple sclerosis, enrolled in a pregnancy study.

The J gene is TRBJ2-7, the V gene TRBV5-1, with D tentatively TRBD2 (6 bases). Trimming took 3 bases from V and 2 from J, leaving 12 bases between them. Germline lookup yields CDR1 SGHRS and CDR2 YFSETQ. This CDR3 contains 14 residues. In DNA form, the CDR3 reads TGCGCCAGCAGCTCAACGGGACTCACCTACGAGCAGTACTTC. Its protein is CASSSTGLTYEQYF.

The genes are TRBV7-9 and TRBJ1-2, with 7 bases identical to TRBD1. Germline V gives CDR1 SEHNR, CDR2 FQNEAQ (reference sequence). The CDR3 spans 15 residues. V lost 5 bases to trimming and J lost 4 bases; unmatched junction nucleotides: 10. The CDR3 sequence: CASSPNSGTAYGYTF. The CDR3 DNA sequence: TGTGCCAGCAGCCCAAACTCCGGGACAGCCTATGGCTACACCTTC.

The CDR3 loop is CASSLDGGENTEAFF. The CDR3 DNA is TGTGCCAGCAGCTTAGATGGGGGGGAGAACACTGAAGCTTTCTTT. The rearrangement links TRBV7-6 to TRBJ1-1; D is possibly TRBD1 (5 bases). Deletions cut 1 base from V and 1 base from J, with 10 bases between. There are 15 residues in the CDR3. The germline gives CDR1 SGHVS, CDR2 FNYEAQ.

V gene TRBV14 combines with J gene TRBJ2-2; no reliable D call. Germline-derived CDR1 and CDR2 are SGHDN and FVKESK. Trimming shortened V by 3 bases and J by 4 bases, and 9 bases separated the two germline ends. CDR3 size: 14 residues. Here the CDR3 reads CASSQLTGTGELFF. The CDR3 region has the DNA TGTGCCAGCAGCCAGCTTACGGGCACCGGGGAGCTGTTTTTT.

CDR3 coding DNA: TGTGCCAGCAGCGAGACAGGGCCCTTACAGCCCCAGCATTTT. Protein: CASSETGPLQPQHF. The chain carries TRBV7-9 and TRBJ1-5; 7 positions agree with TRBD1. V was clipped by 5 bases and J by 7 bases; unmatched bases: 8. Germline CDR1 reads SEHNR; CDR2 reads FQNEAQ (reference sequence). The CDR3 covers 14 residues.

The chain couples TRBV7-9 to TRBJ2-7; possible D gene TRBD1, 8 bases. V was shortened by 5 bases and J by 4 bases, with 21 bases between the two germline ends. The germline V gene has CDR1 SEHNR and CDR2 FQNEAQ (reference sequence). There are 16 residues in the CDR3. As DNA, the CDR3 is TGTGCCAGCAGCCGATCGGGAGGACAGGGTTTTTACGAGCAGTACTTC. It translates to CASSRSGGQGFYEQYF.

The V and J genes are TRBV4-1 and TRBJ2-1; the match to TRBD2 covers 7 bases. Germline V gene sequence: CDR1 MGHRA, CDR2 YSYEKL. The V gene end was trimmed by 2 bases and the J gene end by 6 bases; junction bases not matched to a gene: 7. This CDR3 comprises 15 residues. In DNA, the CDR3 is TGCGCCAGCAGCCAACGTGCGGGAGCTCTCAATGAGCAGTTCTTC. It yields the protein CASSQRAGALNEQFF.

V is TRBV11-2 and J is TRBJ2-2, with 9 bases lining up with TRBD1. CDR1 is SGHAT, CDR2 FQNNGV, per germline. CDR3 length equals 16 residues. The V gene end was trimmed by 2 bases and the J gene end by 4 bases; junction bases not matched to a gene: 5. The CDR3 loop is CASSLQRQGGTGELFF. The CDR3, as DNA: TGTGCCAGCAGCTTACAAAGACAGGGGGGCACCGGGGAGCTGTTTTTT.

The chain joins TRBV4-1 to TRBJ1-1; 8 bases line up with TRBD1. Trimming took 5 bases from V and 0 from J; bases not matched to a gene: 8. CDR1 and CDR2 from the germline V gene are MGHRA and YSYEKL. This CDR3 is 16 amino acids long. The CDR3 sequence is CASSLKQGGLNTEAFF. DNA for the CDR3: TGCGCCAGCAGCTTAAAACAGGGGGGTTTGAACACTGAAGCTTTCTTT.

CDR3 nucleotides: TGTGCCAGCAGCCAAGTTAGTGCTGTTAACACTGAAGCTTTCTTT. Its translation: CASSQVSAVNTEAFF. This sequence joins TRBV4-2 and TRBJ1-1; D is unresolved. Germline V lookup: CDR1 LGHNA, CDR2 YNFKEQ. V gave up 1 base and J gave up 2 bases, with 11 bases separating them. This CDR3 has 15 residues.

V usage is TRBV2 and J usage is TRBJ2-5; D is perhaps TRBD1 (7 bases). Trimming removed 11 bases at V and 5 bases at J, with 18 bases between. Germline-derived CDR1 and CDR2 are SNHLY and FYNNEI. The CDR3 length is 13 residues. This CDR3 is CAYKETGRETQYF. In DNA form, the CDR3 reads TGTGCCTATAAAGAGACAGGGAGGGAGACCCAGTACTTC.

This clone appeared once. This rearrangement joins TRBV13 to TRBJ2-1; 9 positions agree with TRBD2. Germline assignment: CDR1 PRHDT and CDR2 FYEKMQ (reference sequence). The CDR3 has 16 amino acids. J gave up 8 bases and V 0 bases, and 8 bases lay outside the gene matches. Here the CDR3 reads CASSLGETSGAHEQFF. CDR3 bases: TGTGCCAGCAGCTTAGGCGAGACTAGCGGAGCCCATGAGCAGTTCTTC.

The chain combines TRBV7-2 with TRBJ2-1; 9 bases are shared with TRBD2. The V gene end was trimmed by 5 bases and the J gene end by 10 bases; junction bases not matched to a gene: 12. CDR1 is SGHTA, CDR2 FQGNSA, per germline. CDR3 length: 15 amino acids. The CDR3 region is CASSRGGYSGGEQFF. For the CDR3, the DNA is TGTGCCAGCAGCCGGGGGGGCTATAGCGGGGGAGAGCAGTTCTTC.

The CDR3 DNA reads TGCGCCAGCAGCTTGGATGCGGGGCTAGCGGGAGCGGAGCAGTACTTC. Translation: CASSLDAGLAGAEQYF. The rearrangement links TRBV5-1 to TRBJ2-7; 10 bases align to TRBD2. The germline V gene encodes CDR1 SGHRS and CDR2 YFSETQ. The CDR3 has 16 amino acids. J lost 7 bases, V lost 0 bases, and 10 bases had no gene match.

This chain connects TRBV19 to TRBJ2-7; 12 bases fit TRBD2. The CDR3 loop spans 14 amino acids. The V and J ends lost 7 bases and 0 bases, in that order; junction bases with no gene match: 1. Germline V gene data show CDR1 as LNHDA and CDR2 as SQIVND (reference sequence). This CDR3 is CASTSGRGSYEQYF. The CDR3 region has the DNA TGTGCCAGTACTAGCGGGAGGGGCTCCTACGAGCAGTACTTC.

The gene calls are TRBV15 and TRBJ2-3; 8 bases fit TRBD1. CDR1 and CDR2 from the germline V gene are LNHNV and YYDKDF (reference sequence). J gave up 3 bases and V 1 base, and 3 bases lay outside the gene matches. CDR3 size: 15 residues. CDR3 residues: CATSRVRTGTDTQYF. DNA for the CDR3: TGTGCCACCAGCAGAGTCCGGACAGGGACAGATACGCAGTATTTT.

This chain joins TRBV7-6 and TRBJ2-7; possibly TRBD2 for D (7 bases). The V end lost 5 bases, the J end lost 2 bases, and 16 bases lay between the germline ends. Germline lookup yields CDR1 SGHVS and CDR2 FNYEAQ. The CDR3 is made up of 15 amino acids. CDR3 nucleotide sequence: TGTGCCAGCAGCGCAAACAGGGAGGGCACCTACGAGCAGTACTTC. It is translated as CASSANREGTYEQYF.

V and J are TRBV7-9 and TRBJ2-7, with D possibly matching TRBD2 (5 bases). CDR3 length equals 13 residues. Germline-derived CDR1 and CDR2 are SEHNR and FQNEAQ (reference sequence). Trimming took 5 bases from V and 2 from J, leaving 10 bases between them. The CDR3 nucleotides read TGTGCCAGCAGCGGTTTCGGGGCCTACGAGCAGTACTTC. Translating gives CASSGFGAYEQYF.

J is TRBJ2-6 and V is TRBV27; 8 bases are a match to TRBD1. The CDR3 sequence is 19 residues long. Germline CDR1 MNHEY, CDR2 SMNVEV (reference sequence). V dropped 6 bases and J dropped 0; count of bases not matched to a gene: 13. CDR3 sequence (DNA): TGTGCCAGCAGCCCGTTCGAGACAGGGGCGAACTCTGGGGCCAACGTCCTGACTTTC. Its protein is CASSPFETGANSGANVLTF.

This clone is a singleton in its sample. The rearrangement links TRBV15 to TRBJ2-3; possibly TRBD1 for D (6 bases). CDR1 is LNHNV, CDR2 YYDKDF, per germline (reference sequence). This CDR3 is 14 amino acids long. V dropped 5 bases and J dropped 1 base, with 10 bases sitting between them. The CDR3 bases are TGTGCCACCAGCGGAAACAGGGGCACAGATACGCAGTATTTT. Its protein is CATSGNRGTDTQYF.

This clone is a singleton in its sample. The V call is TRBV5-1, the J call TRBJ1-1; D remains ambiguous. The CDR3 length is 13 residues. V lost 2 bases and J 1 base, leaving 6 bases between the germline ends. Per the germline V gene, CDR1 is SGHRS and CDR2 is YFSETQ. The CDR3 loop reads CASSFAANTEAFF. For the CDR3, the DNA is TGCGCCAGCAGCTTTGCGGCGAACACTGAAGCTTTCTTT.

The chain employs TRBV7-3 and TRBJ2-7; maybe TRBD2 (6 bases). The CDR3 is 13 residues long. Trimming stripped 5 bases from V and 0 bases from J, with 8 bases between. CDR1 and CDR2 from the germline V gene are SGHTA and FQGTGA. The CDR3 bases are TGTGCCAGCAGCCACGGGAGCTCCTACGAGCAGTACTTC. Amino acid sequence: CASSHGSSYEQYF.

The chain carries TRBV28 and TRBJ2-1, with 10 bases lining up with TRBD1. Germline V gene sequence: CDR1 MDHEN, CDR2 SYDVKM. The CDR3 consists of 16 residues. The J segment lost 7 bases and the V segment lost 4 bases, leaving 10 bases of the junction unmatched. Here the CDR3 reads CASSSIPRDRGNEQFF. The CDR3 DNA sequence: TGTGCCAGCAGTTCCATACCCCGGGACAGGGGAAATGAGCAGTTCTTC.

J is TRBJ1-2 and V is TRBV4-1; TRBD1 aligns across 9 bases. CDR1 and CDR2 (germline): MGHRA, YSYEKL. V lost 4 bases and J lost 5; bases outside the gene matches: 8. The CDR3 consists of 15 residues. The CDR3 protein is CASSRGLGQGYGYTF. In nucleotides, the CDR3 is TGCGCCAGCAGCCGGGGCCTTGGACAGGGGTATGGCTACACCTTC.

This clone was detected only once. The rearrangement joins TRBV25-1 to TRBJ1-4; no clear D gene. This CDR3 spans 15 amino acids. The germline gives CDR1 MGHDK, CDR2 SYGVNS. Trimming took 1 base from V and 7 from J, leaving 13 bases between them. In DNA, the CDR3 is TGTGCCAGCAGTGAATGGGCGGCGGGTAGTGAAAAACTGTTTTTT. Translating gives CASSEWAAGSEKLFF. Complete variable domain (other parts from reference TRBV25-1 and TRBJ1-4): EADIYQTPRYLVIGTGKKITLECSQTMGHDKMYWYQQDPGMELHLIHYSYGVNSTEKGDLSSESTVSRIRTEHFPLTLESARPSHTSQYLCASSEWAAGSEKLFFGSGTQLSVL.

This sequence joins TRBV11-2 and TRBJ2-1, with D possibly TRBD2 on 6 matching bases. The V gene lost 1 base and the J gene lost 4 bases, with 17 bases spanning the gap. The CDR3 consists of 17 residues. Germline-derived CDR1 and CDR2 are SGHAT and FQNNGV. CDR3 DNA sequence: TGTGCCAGCAGCTTAGGCGGTCGGGGGACTCGTTACAATGAGCAGTTCTTC. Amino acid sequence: CASSLGGRGTRYNEQFF.

This chain's CDR3 is CASSSGGGGYTF. CDR3 in DNA: TGTGCCAGCAGCTCGGGGGGTGGTGGCTACACCTTC. V usage is TRBV7-8 and J usage is TRBJ1-2; the D gene is possibly TRBD1 (5 bases). Trimming took 4 bases from V and 7 from J, leaving 10 bases between them. CDR1 is SGHVS, CDR2 FQNEAQ, per germline. The CDR3 runs 12 residues. The full variable domain, its missing parts supplied by reference TRBV7-8 and TRBJ1-2, is GAGVSQSPRYKVAKRGQDVALRCDPISGHVSLFWYQQALGQGPEFLTYFQNEAQLDKSGLPSDRFFAERPEGSVSTLKIQRTQQEDSAVYLCASSSGGGGYTFGSGTRLTVV.

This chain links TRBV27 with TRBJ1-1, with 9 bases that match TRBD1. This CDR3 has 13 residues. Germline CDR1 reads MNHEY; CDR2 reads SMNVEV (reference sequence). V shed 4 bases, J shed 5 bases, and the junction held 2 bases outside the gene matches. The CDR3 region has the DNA TGTGCCAGCAGTTGGACAGGGGCAACTGAAGCTTTCTTT. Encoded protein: CASSWTGATEAFF.

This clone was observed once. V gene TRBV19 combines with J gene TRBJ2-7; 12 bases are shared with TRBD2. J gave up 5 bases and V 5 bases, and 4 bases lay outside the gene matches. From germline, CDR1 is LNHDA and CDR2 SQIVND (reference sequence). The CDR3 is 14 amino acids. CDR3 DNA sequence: TGTGCCAGTAGTTGGACTAGCGGGAAGGACGAGCAGTACTTC. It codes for CASSWTSGKDEQYF.